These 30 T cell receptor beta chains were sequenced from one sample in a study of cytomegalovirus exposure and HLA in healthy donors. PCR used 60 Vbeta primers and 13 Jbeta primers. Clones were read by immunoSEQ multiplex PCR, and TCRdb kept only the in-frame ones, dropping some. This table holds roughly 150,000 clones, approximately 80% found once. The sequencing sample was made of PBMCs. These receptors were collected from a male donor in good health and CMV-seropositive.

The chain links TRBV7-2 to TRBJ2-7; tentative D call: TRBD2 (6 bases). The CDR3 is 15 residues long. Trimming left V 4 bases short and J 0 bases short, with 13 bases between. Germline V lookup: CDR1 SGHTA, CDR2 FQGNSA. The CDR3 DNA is TGTGCCAGCAGCTGGGGACTTCCGAGCTCCTACGAGCAGTACTTC. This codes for CASSWGLPSSYEQYF.

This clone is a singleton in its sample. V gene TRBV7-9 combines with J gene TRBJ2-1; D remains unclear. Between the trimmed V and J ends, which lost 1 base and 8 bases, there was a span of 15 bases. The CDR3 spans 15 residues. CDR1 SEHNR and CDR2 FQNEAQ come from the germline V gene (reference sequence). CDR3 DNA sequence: TGTGCCAGCAGCTTAGAATCTTCTAGACTGCATGAGCAGTTCTTC. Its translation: CASSLESSRLHEQFF.

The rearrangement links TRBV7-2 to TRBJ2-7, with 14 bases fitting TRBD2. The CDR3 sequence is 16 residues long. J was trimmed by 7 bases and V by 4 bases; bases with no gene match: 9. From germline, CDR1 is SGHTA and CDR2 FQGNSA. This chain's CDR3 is CASSSTGTSGSHEQYF. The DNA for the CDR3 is TGTGCCAGCAGCTCGACCGGGACTAGCGGGAGTCATGAGCAGTACTTC.

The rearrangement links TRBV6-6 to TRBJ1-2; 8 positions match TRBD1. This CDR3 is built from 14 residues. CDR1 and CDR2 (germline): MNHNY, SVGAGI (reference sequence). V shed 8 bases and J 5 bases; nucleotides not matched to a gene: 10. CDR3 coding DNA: TGTGCCAGCGGTAAAGGACAGGGACTATATGGCTACACCTTC. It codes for CASGKGQGLYGYTF.

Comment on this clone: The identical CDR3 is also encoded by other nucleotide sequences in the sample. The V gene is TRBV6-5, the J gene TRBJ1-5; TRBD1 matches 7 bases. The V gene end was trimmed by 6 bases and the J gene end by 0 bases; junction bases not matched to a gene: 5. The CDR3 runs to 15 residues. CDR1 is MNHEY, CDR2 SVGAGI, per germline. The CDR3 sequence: CASSRTGNSNQPQHF. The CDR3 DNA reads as TGTGCCAGCAGCAGGACAGGTAATAGCAATCAGCCCCAGCATTTT.

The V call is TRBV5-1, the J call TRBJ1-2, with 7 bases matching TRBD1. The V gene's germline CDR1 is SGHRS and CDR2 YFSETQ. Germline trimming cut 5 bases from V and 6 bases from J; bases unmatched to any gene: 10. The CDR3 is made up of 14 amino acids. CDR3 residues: CASSSEGGRDGYTF. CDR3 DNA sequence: TGCGCCAGCAGTTCTGAAGGGGGCCGAGATGGCTACACCTTC. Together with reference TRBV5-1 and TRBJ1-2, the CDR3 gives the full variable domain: KAGVTQTPRYLIKTRGQQVTLSCSPISGHRSVSWYQQTPGQGLQFLFEYFSETQRNKGNFPGRFSGRQFSNSRSEMNVSTLELGDSALYLCASSSEGGRDGYTFGSGTRLTVV.

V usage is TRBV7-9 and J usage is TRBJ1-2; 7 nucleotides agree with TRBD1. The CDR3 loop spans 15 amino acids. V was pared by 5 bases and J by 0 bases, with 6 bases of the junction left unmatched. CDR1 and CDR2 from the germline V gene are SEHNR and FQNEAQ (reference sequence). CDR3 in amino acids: CASSPADRPNYGYTF. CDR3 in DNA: TGTGCCAGCAGCCCCGCGGACAGGCCTAACTATGGCTACACCTTC.

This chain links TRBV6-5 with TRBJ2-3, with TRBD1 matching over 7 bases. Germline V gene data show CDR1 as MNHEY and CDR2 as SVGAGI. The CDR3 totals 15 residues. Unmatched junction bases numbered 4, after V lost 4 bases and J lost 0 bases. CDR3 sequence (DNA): TGTGCCAGCAGTTTACAGGGACAGAGCACAGATACGCAGTATTTT. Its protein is CASSLQGQSTDTQYF.

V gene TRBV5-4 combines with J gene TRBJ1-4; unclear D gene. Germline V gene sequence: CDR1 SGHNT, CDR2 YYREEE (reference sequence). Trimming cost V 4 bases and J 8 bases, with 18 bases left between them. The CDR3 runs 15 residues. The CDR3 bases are TGTGCCAGCAGCCCTTCGTCCGGGTCGGGGGAAAAACTGTTTTTT. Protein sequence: CASSPSSGSGEKLFF.

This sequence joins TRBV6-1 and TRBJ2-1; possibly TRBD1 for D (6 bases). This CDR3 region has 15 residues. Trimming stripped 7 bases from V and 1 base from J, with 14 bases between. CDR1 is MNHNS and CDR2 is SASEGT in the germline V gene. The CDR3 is CASTRDTVSYNEQFF. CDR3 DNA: TGTGCCAGCACTCGGGACACTGTGTCCTACAATGAGCAGTTCTTC.

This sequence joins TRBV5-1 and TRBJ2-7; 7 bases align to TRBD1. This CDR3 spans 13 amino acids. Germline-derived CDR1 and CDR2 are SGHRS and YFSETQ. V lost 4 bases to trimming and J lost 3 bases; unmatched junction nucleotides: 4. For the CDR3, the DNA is TGCGCCAGCAGCGTACGGGACAGCTACGAGCAGTACTTC. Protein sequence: CASSVRDSYEQYF. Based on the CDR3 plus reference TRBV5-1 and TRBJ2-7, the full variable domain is KAGVTQTPRYLIKTRGQQVTLSCSPISGHRSVSWYQQTPGQGLQFLFEYFSETQRNKGNFPGRFSGRQFSNSRSEMNVSTLELGDSALYLCASSVRDSYEQYFGPGTRLTVT.

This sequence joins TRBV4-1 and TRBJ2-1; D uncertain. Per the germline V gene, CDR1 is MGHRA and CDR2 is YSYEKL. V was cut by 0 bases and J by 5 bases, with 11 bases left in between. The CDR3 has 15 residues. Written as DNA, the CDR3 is TGCGCCAGCAGCCAAGATCGATGGCCAAACAATGAGCAGTTCTTC. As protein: CASSQDRWPNNEQFF.

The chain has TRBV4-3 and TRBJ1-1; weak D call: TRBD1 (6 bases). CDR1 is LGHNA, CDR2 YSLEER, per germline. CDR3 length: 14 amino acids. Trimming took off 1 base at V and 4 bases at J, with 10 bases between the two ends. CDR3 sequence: CASSQARDTTEAFF. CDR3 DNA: TGCGCCAGCAGCCAAGCAAGGGACACCACTGAAGCTTTCTTT.

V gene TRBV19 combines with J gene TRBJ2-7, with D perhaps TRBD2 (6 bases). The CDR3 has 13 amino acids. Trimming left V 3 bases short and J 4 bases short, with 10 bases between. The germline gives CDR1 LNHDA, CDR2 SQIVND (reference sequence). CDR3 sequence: CASSMRGRYEQYF. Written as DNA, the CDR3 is TGTGCCAGTAGTATGCGGGGTAGGTACGAGCAGTACTTC. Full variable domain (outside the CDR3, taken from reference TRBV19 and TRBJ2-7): DGGITQSPKYLFRKEGQNVTLSCEQNLNHDAMYWYRQDPGQGLRLIYYSQIVNDFQKGDIAEGYSVSREKKESFPLTVTSAQKNPTAFYLCASSMRGRYEQYFGPGTRLTVT.

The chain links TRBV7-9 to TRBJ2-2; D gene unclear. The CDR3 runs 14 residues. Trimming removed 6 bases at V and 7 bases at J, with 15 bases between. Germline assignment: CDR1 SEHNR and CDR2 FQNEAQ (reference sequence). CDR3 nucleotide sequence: TGTGCCAGCAGTTTAAGCCTCGGTAACGGGGAGCTGTTTTTT. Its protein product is CASSLSLGNGELFF.

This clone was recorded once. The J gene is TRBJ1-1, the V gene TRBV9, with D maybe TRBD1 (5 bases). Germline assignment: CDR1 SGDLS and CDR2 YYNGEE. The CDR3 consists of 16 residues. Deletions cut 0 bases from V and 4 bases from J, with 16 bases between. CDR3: CASSVGPGSGATEAFF. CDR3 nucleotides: TGTGCCAGCAGCGTAGGACCAGGGTCTGGGGCCACTGAAGCTTTCTTT.

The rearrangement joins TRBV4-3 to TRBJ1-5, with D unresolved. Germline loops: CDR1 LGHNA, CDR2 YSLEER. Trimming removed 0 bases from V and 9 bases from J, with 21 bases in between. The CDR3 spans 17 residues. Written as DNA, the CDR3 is TGCGCCAGCAGCCAAGATCTTGGCGGAACAACCCCTTGGCCCCAGCATTTT. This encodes CASSQDLGGTTPWPQHF.

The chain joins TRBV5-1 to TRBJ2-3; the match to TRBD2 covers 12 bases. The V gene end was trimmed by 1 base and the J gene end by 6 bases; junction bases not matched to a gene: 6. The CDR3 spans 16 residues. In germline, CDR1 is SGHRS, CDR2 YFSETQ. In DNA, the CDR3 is TGCGCCAGCAGCTTGTCGACTAGCGGGGGCCGTGATACGCAGTATTTT. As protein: CASSLSTSGGRDTQYF.

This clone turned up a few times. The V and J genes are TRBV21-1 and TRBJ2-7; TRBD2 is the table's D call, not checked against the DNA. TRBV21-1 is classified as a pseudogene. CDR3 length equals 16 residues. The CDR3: CASSTGTSGPSYEQYF. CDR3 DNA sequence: TGTGCCAGCAGCACCGGGACTAGCGGGCCATCCTACGAGCAGTACTTC.

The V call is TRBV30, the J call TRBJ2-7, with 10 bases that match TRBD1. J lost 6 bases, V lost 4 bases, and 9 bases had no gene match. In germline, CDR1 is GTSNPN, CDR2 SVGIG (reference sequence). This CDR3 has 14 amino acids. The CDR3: CAWTSRDRGIEQYF. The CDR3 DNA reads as TGTGCCTGGACCTCCCGGGACAGGGGCATCGAGCAGTACTTC.

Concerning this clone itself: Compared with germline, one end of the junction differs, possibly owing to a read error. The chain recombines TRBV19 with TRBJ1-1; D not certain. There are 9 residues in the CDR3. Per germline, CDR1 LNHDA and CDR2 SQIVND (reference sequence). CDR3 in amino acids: CASSSGGLF. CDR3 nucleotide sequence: TGTGCCAGTAGTTCCGGCGGGCTTTTT. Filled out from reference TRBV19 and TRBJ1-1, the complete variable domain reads DGGITQSPKYLFRKEGQNVTLSCEQNLNHDAMYWYRQDPGQGLRLIYYSQIVNDFQKGDIAEGYSVSREKKESFPLTVTSAQKNPTAFYLCASSSGGLFGQGTRLTVV.

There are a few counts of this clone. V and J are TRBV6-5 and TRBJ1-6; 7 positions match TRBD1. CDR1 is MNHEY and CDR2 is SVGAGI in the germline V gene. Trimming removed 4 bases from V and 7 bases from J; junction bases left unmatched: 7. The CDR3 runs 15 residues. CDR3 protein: CASSSEQGRNSPLHF. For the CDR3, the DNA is TGTGCCAGCAGTTCAGAACAGGGGCGGAATTCACCCCTCCACTTT.

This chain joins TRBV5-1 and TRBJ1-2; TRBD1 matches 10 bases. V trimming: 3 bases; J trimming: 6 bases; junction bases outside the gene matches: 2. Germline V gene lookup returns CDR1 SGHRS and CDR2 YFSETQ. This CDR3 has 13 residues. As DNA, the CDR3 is TGCGCCAGCAGCTGGGGACAGGGGAATGGCTACACCTTC. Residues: CASSWGQGNGYTF.

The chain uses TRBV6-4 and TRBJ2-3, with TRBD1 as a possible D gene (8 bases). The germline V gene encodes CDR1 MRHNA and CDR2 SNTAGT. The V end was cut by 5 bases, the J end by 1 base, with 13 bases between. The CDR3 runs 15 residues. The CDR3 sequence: CASSPTGGGTDTQYF. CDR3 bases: TGTGCCAGCAGTCCAACAGGGGGGGGCACAGATACGCAGTATTTT.

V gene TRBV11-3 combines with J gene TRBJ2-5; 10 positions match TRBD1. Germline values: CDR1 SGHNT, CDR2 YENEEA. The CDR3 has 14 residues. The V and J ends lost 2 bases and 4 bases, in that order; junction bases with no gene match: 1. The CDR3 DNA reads TGTGCCAGCAGCTTAAGACAGGGGGCAGAGACCCAGTACTTC. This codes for CASSLRQGAETQYF.

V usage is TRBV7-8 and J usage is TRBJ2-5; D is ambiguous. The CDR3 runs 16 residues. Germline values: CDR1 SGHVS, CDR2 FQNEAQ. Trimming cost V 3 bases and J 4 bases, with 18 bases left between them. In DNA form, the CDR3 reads TGTGCCAGCAGCTTCTCCACGCTAGGCGGTGGAGAGACCCAGTACTTC. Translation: CASSFSTLGGGETQYF. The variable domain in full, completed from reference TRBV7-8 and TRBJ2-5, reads GAGVSQSPRYKVAKRGQDVALRCDPISGHVSLFWYQQALGQGPEFLTYFQNEAQLDKSGLPSDRFFAERPEGSVSTLKIQRTQQEDSAVYLCASSFSTLGGGETQYFGPGTRLLVL.

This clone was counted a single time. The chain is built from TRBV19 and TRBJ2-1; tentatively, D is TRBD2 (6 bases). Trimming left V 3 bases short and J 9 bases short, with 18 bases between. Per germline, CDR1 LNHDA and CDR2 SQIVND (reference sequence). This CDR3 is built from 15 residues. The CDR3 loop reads CASSIGGRKAGEQFF. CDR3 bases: TGTGCCAGTAGTATTGGTGGGAGGAAGGCAGGTGAGCAGTTCTTC.

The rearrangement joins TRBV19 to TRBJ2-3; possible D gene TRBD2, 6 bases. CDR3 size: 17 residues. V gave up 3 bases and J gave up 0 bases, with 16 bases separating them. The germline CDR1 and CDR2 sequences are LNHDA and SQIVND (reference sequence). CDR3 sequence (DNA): TGTGCCAGTAGTATGTTGACTAGGGCTTCGAGCACAGATACGCAGTATTTT. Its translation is CASSMLTRASSTDTQYF.

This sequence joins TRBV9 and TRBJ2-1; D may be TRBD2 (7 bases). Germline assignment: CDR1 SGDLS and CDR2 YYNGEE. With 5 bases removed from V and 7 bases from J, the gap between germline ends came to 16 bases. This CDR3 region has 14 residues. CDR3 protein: CASSGGALVNEQFF. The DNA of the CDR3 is TGTGCCAGCAGTGGGGGGGCCCTCGTAAATGAGCAGTTCTTC.

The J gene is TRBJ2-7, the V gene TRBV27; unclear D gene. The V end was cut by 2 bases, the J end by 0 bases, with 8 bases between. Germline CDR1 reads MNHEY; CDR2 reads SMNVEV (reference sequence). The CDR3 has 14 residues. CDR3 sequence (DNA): TGTGCCAGCAGTTTACAACAGAACTCCTACGAGCAGTACTTC. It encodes CASSLQQNSYEQYF.